These 19 T cell receptor beta chains share one sample of origin, sequenced in a study of T cell repertoires in cytomegalovirus infection. Antigen specificity for these receptors is unknown. TCRdb fed the reads into MiXCR, producing one record per CDR3 protein. The sample has 250,000 to 400,000 distinct CDR3 sequences; 20% to 30% are singletons. The sequencing used cultured PBMCs, collected from culture after CMV antigen stimulation. The receptor set was obtained from a human donor in good health (CMV status not recorded). Some clones in this sample may be carry-over from other donors' samples.

The sample holds a few counts of this clonotype. The J gene is TRBJ1-5, the V gene TRBV27; TRBD1 matches at 7 bases. The CDR3 is 15 residues long. V dropped 5 bases and J dropped 0; count of bases not matched to a gene: 4. Germline V gives CDR1 MNHEY, CDR2 SMNVEV (reference sequence). The CDR3 sequence: CASSPGTDSNQPQHF. In DNA, the CDR3 is TGTGCCAGCAGTCCAGGGACAGATAGCAATCAGCCCCAGCATTTT.

The genes are TRBV12-3 or TRBV12-4 and TRBJ2-7; no definite D call. The CDR3 runs 17 residues. Trimming shortened V by 4 bases and J by 4 bases, and 23 bases separated the two germline ends. DNA for the CDR3: TGTGCCAGCAGTTCGGACCCCTGGACCCGAGAAGCATACGAGCAGTACTTC. Translated: CASSSDPWTREAYEQYF.

This clonotype was seen repeatedly, ten times or more. The chain links TRBV7-2 to TRBJ2-1; 7 nucleotides line up with TRBD2. The CDR3 is made up of 13 amino acids. Germline CDR1 SGHTA, CDR2 FQGNSA. The V and J ends lost 1 base and 14 bases, in that order; junction bases with no gene match: 8. The CDR3 DNA follows: TGTGCCAGCAGCTTAGGCCTAGCGGAGCGGGAGTTCTTC. Translating it yields CASSLGLAEREFF.

This clonotype was observed a handful of times. The chain joins TRBV6-2 or TRBV6-3 to TRBJ2-7; 12 bases agree with TRBD2. The J segment lost 6 bases and the V segment lost 6 bases, leaving 12 bases of the junction unmatched. This CDR3 is built from 16 residues. Germline lookup yields CDR1 MNHEY and CDR2 SVGEGT. DNA for the CDR3: TGTGCCAGCAGATCCGGGACTAGCGGGCCAGGCGGCGAGCAGTACTTC. It encodes CASRSGTSGPGGEQYF.

This clonotype was detected a few times. The rearrangement uses TRBV9 and TRBJ2-6, with 12 bases that match TRBD2. The V gene's germline CDR1 is SGDLS and CDR2 YYNGEE. The junction had 4 bases not matched to a gene; V was cut back by 5 bases and J by 4 bases. This CDR3 is built from 16 residues. CDR3 in DNA: TGTGCCAGCAGGGGACTAGCGGGTGGCGGGGCCAACGTCCTGACTTTC. Translation: CASRGLAGGGANVLTF.

This clonotype was seen at least ten times. The chain joins TRBV28 to TRBJ2-5; D is unclear. The length of the CDR3 is 12 residues. Trimming took off 10 bases at V and 3 bases at J, with 12 bases between the two ends. Germline V CDR1 and CDR2: MDHEN, SYDVKM. CDR3 region: CAIRKAEETQYF. The CDR3 DNA follows: TGTGCCATCCGGAAGGCCGAAGAGACCCAGTACTTC. Full variable domain (rest looked up from reference TRBV28 and TRBJ2-5): DVKVTQSSRYLVKRTGEKVFLECVQDMDHENMFWYRQDPGLGLRLIYFSYDVKMKEKGDIPEGYSVSREKKERFSLILESASTNQTSMYLCAIRKAEETQYFGPGTRLLVL.

This clonotype has just a few counts. The V call is TRBV6-5, the J call TRBJ2-5; D is possibly TRBD1 (6 bases). CDR3 length: 15 amino acids. The V gene lost 2 bases and the J gene lost 4 bases, with 14 bases spanning the gap. The germline V gene has CDR1 MNHEY and CDR2 SVGAGI. The CDR3 protein is CASSYGTSKGETQYF. CDR3 nucleotides: TGTGCCAGCAGTTACGGGACATCCAAAGGAGAGACCCAGTACTTC.

A few counts support this clonotype. J is TRBJ2-1 and V is TRBV29-1; 10 bases are shared with TRBD2. Germline CDR1 SQVTM, CDR2 ANQGSEA. This CDR3 has 18 residues. V trimming: 6 bases; J trimming: 0 bases; junction bases outside the gene matches: 14. The CDR3 sequence: CSVLGLAGVLGSYNEQFF. CDR3 nucleotide sequence: TGCAGCGTCCTCGGGCTAGCGGGAGTTCTGGGCTCCTACAATGAGCAGTTCTTC.

The gene calls are TRBV28 and TRBJ1-4; 7 bases align to TRBD1. This CDR3 has 15 amino acids. The germline V gene encodes CDR1 MDHEN and CDR2 SYDVKM. Germline trimming cut 4 bases from V and 0 bases from J; bases unmatched to any gene: 2. The CDR3 protein is CASSSGGSTNEKLFF. CDR3 coding DNA: TGTGCCAGCAGTTCAGGGGGGTCAACTAATGAAAAACTGTTTTTT.

This clonotype appeared a few times. The chain combines TRBV4-1 with TRBJ1-1; 7 bases are shared with TRBD1. This CDR3 spans 15 amino acids. Germline V gene lookup returns CDR1 MGHRA and CDR2 YSYEKL. V dropped 2 bases and J dropped 2; count of bases not matched to a gene: 5. The CDR3 DNA reads as TGCGCCAGCAGCCAAACCGGGACAGCTAACACTGAAGCTTTCTTT. This translates into CASSQTGTANTEAFF.

The CDR3 here is CASSCREGTYEQYF. CDR3 nucleotides: TGTGCCAGCAGCTGCAGGGAGGGAACCTACGAGCAGTACTTC. This sequence joins TRBV7-4 and TRBJ2-7, with TRBD2 identical over 7 bases. The ends lost 4 bases at V and 2 bases at J; junction bases unmatched: 5. This CDR3 comprises 14 residues. Per the germline V gene, CDR1 is SGHVT and CDR2 is SQSDAQ.

This clonotype was seen at least ten times. CDR3 sequence (DNA): TGTGCCAGCAGCTTAGGAGGGATCTGGCAACAGGTCCGGGGCGATACGCAGTATTTT. Translation gives CASSLGGIWQQVRGDTQYF. The chain joins TRBV7-2 to TRBJ2-3; D could derive from TRBD1 or TRBD2 (5 bases each). Germline lookup yields CDR1 SGHTA and CDR2 FQGNSA. Trimming removed 1 base at V and 6 bases at J, with 26 bases between. The CDR3 is 19 amino acids.

This clonotype was observed a handful of times. The J gene is TRBJ2-3, the V gene TRBV19; no firm D call. CDR1 is LNHDA, CDR2 SQIVND, per germline (reference sequence). V lost 9 bases to trimming and J lost 6 bases, with 22 bases between them. The CDR3 has 15 residues. The CDR3 loop reads CASADPSGPKDTQYF. CDR3 nucleotide sequence: TGTGCCAGCGCGGATCCATCTGGCCCCAAGGATACGCAGTATTTT.

This clonotype was picked up many times. The chain links TRBV7-6 to TRBJ2-1, with TRBD2 identical over 14 bases. The J segment lost 6 bases and the V segment lost 4 bases, leaving 11 bases of the junction unmatched. This CDR3 region has 18 residues. CDR1 is SGHVS, CDR2 FNYEAQ, per germline. In DNA form, the CDR3 reads TGTGCCAGCAGCTCACTCCGGACTAGCGGGAGGTCGGTCAATGAGCAGTTCTTC. This sequence encodes CASSSLRTSGRSVNEQFF.

V gene TRBV24-1 combines with J gene TRBJ2-2; the D gene could be TRBD1 or TRBD2 (5 bases each). The CDR3 is 13 residues long. V was pared by 3 bases and J by 6 bases, with 7 bases between. Germline CDR1 is KGHDR and CDR2 is SFDVKD. CDR3 in amino acids: CATSDRGPGELFF. CDR3 nucleotides: TGTGCCACCAGTGATCGGGGCCCCGGGGAGCTGTTTTTT.

The chain has TRBV10-3 and TRBJ1-3; D unclear. V was pared by 5 bases and J by 1 base, with 6 bases between. In germline, CDR1 is ENHRY, CDR2 SYGVKD. The CDR3 spans 13 residues. The CDR3 sequence is CAISSGSGNTIYF. CDR3 sequence (DNA): TGTGCCATCAGTTCAGGATCTGGAAACACCATATATTTT.

This rearrangement joins TRBV7-2 to TRBJ2-3, with 11 bases matching TRBD2. Germline values: CDR1 SGHTA, CDR2 FQGNSA. V lost 0 bases and J lost 7; bases outside the gene matches: 6. The CDR3 runs to 16 residues. Here the CDR3 DNA reads TGTGCCAGCAGCTTAGCGACTAGCGGGATAAGGAATACGCAGTATTTT. This sequence encodes CASSLATSGIRNTQYF.

This clonotype was seen just once. This chain links TRBV18 with TRBJ1-3; D is perhaps TRBD1 (5 bases). Trimming removed 3 bases from V and 0 bases from J, with 15 bases in between. The CDR3 runs to 17 residues. Looked up from germline, CDR1 is KGHSH and CDR2 is LQKENI. The CDR3 spells CASSPGDRTFSGNTIYF. CDR3 nucleotides: TGTGCCAGCTCACCGGGCGACAGAACATTCTCTGGAAACACCATATATTTT.

A few counts support this clonotype. The chain uses TRBV4-2 and TRBJ1-1; D is ambiguous. The ends were cut back, 1 base at V and 4 bases at J, with 10 bases in the middle. The CDR3 runs to 14 residues. The germline V gene has CDR1 LGHNA and CDR2 YNFKEQ. DNA of the CDR3: TGTGCCAGCAGCCAAGTTGGGCTTGCCACTGAAGCTTTCTTT. Protein: CASSQVGLATEAFF.